The clone carrying this T cell receptor beta chain was seen a few times. The antigen is undetermined. Treatment indicated: around 19 received Ad26.COV2.S at low or high dose, single or two shots; roughly 5 received placebo; per-sample allocation not given. Collection of samples fell on day 63 after the first vaccine or placebo injection. The sample is drawn from a study of Ad26.COV2.S vaccination and SARS-CoV-2 variants. Study results and caveats: With respect to non-spike TCR breadth, vaccine and placebo recipients were similar.

The V end lost 5 bases, the J end lost 3 bases, and 16 bases lay between the germline ends. Germline V gives CDR1 SEHNR, CDR2 FQNEAQ (reference sequence). This CDR3 has 15 residues. Produced via immunoSEQ multiplex PCR; TCRdb's table is partial and in-frame only. The table lists more than 300,000 clones, about 87% of them singletons. The receptor was derived from a person aged 18-65 years who received the Ad26.COV2.S COVID-19 vaccine or a placebo. This chain links TRBV7-9 with TRBJ1-1; possibly TRBD1 for D (5 bases). Here the sequenced sample was peripheral blood, taken in a trial of Ad26.COV2.S vaccine versus placebo. The CDR3 region is CASSQGVTEDTEAFF. Here the CDR3 DNA reads TGTGCCAGCAGCCAAGGGGTGACAGAGGACACTGAAGCTTTCTTT.